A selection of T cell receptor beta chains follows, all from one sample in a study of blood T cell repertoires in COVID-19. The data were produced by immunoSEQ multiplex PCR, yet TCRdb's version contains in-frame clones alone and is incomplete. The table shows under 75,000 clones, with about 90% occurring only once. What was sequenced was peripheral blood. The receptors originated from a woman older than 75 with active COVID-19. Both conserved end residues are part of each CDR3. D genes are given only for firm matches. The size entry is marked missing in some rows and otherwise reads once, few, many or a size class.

CDR3 DNA: TGCGCCAGCAGCCCGGCAGGGGGACAAGAGACCCAGTACTTC
CDR3 protein: CASSPAGGQETQYF
V gene: TRBV5-1
clone size: few
D gene: TRBD1
J gene: TRBJ2-5

CDR3 DNA: TGTGCCAGCTCACCAGTCCGAGGCAATGAGCAGTTCTTC
CDR3 protein: CASSPVRGNEQFF
V gene: TRBV18
clone size: NA
D gene: NA
J gene: TRBJ2-1

CDR3 DNA: TGCGCCAGCAGCCAAGAGGGGGGGAACAGGGTTGGTGGCTACACCTTC
CDR3 protein: CASSQEGGNRVGGYTF
V gene: TRBV4-3
clone size: NA
D gene: NA
J gene: TRBJ1-2

CDR3 DNA: TGTGCCAGTAGTAGGGGTCTAGCGGGGGGTTTCCGCACAGATACGCAGTATTTT
CDR3 protein: CASSRGLAGGFRTDTQYF
V gene: TRBV19
clone size: NA
D gene: TRBD2
J gene: TRBJ2-3

CDR3 DNA: TGTGCCAGCAGTTGGGGACTTCTTAATGAGCAGTTCTTC
CDR3 protein: CASSWGLLNEQFF
V gene: TRBV27
clone size: NA
D gene: NA
J gene: TRBJ2-1

CDR3 DNA: TGTGCCAGCAGCCAAGATTCAGCGGGGGGGCAGAGCGAGCAGTTCTTC
CDR3 protein: CASSQDSAGGQSEQFF
V gene: TRBV14
clone size: NA
D gene: TRBD2
J gene: TRBJ2-1

CDR3 DNA: TGTGCCAGCTCACCTATACAGGGCGGTGGTCGATCACCCCTCCACTTT
CDR3 protein: CASSPIQGGGRSPLHF
V gene: TRBV18
clone size: NA
D gene: NA
J gene: TRBJ1-6

CDR3 DNA: TGTGCCAGCAGTGCATTTCCGGGGAGTAGCGGGGACACAGATACGCAGTATTTT
CDR3 protein: CASSAFPGSSGDTDTQYF
V gene: TRBV6-1
clone size: NA
D gene: TRBD2
J gene: TRBJ2-3

CDR3 DNA: TGTGCCAGAAGTTACACCGGGACAGGGAAGACTAGCGGGGGGAATACGCAGTATTTT
CDR3 protein: CARSYTGTGKTSGGNTQYF
V gene: TRBV5-3
clone size: once
D gene: TRBD2
J gene: TRBJ2-3

CDR3 DNA: TGTGCCAGCAGCGTCAGTCCGGGACAGACCTACGAGCAGTACTTC
CDR3 protein: CASSVSPGQTYEQYF
V gene: TRBV9
clone size: once
D gene: TRBD1
J gene: TRBJ2-7

CDR3 DNA: TGTGCCAGCAGAGTGACTGACACCGGGGAGCTGTTTTTT
CDR3 protein: CASRVTDTGELFF
V gene: TRBV6-5
clone size: NA
D gene: NA
J gene: TRBJ2-2

CDR3 DNA: TGCGCCAGCAGCGAACTGCCCCAGGGGATTTACGAGCAGTACTTC
CDR3 protein: CASSELPQGIYEQYF
V gene: TRBV4-1
clone size: NA
D gene: NA
J gene: TRBJ2-7

CDR3 DNA: TGCGCCAGCAGCCAAGATCTAGTCAATGAGCAGTTCTTC
CDR3 protein: CASSQDLVNEQFF
V gene: TRBV4-1
clone size: NA
D gene: NA
J gene: TRBJ2-1

CDR3 DNA: TGCGCCAGCAGCCAAGATCATCAAGCGGGGGAGCTGTTTTTT
CDR3 protein: CASSQDHQAGELFF
V gene: TRBV4-3
clone size: NA
D gene: NA
J gene: TRBJ2-2

CDR3 DNA: TGCAGCGTTGAAGTGAGGCAGGGGTTCGCAGATACGCAGTATTTT
CDR3 protein: CSVEVRQGFADTQYF
V gene: TRBV29-1
clone size: NA
D gene: NA
J gene: TRBJ2-3

CDR3 DNA: TGCAGCGTCGCGACAGGGTTAGAGGGCTACACCTTC
CDR3 protein: CSVATGLEGYTF
V gene: TRBV29-1
clone size: NA
D gene: TRBD1
J gene: TRBJ1-2

CDR3 DNA: TGTGCCAGCAGACCGGCCGGGACTAGAGTTGGCGAGCAGTACTTC
CDR3 protein: CASRPAGTRVGEQYF
V gene: TRBV5-6
clone size: NA
D gene: TRBD2
J gene: TRBJ2-7

CDR3 DNA: TGTGCCAGCAGTATGACAGTGAGAGAAAAACTGTTTTTT
CDR3 protein: CASSMTVREKLFF
V gene: TRBV2
clone size: NA
D gene: NA
J gene: TRBJ1-4

CDR3 DNA: TGTGCCACCAGCTCTTCTGACTCAGGGTTGGAGACCCAGTACTTC
CDR3 protein: CATSSSDSGLETQYF
V gene: TRBV24-1
clone size: NA
D gene: NA
J gene: TRBJ2-5

CDR3 DNA: TGTGCCAGCAGCTTAATCAGAAGCACAGATACGCAGTATTTT
CDR3 protein: CASSLIRSTDTQYF
V gene: TRBV5-6
clone size: NA
D gene: NA
J gene: TRBJ2-3

CDR3 DNA: TGTGCCAGCAGTTATCGGGGGGCCTACGAGCAGTACTTC
CDR3 protein: CASSYRGAYEQYF
V gene: TRBV6-5
clone size: NA
D gene: TRBD2
J gene: TRBJ2-7

CDR3 DNA: TGTGCCAGCAGTTTAAGGGGTCTCGTGGCGGGGGAAAAACTGTTTTTT
CDR3 protein: CASSLRGLVAGEKLFF
V gene: TRBV28
clone size: once
D gene: NA
J gene: TRBJ1-4

CDR3 DNA: TGTGCCAGCAGCTTAGAAGTGGGGGCGGGTCCAGATACGCAGTATTTT
CDR3 protein: CASSLEVGAGPDTQYF
V gene: TRBV7-8
clone size: NA
D gene: NA
J gene: TRBJ2-3

CDR3 DNA: TGTGCCTGGAGTGCGGGGGGATTTAACACTGAAGCTTTCTTT
CDR3 protein: CAWSAGGFNTEAFF
V gene: TRBV30
clone size: once
D gene: NA
J gene: TRBJ1-1

CDR3 DNA: TGCGCCAGCAGCTCGCGTACCGCCACAGATACGCAGTATTTT
CDR3 protein: CASSSRTATDTQYF
V gene: TRBV5-1
clone size: NA
D gene: NA
J gene: TRBJ2-3

CDR3 DNA: TGTGCCAGCGCGGAGGTAGCGGGGGGGCGAGAGACCCAGTACTTC
CDR3 protein: CASAEVAGGRETQYF
V gene: TRBV7-6
clone size: NA
D gene: TRBD2
J gene: TRBJ2-5

CDR3 DNA: TGTGCCAGCAGCCTCGGGGGGGCCGCAGATACGCAGTATTTT
CDR3 protein: CASSLGGAADTQYF
V gene: TRBV14
clone size: NA
D gene: TRBD2
J gene: TRBJ2-3

CDR3 DNA: TGTGCCAGCAGCCAACTAGCGCCCCCCCCAGGGGAGCTGTTTTTT
CDR3 protein: CASSQLAPPPGELFF
V gene: TRBV4-2
clone size: NA
D gene: NA
J gene: TRBJ2-2

CDR3 DNA: TGTGCCAGCTCACCAATCAGCGGGGGGATGACAGATACGCAGTATTTT
CDR3 protein: CASSPISGGMTDTQYF
V gene: TRBV18
clone size: NA
D gene: TRBD2
J gene: TRBJ2-3

CDR3 DNA: TGTGCCAGCAGTTACTCCCGGAGGGGAAGTGAAAAACTGTTTTTT
CDR3 protein: CASSYSRRGSEKLFF
V gene: TRBV6-2/TRBV6-3
clone size: NA
D gene: NA
J gene: TRBJ1-4

CDR3 DNA: TGTGCCAGTAGTCCCCACGCAGGGAGGGAGCCCCAGCATTTT
CDR3 protein: CASSPHAGREPQHF
V gene: TRBV19
clone size: NA
D gene: NA
J gene: TRBJ1-5

CDR3 DNA: TGTGCCAGCAGTTATGGGACAGGGTATTCCTACGAGCAGTACTTC
CDR3 protein: CASSYGTGYSYEQYF
V gene: TRBV6-5
clone size: NA
D gene: TRBD1
J gene: TRBJ2-7

CDR3 DNA: TGTGCCAGCAGCGAACTAGGGGCAGGGGGCCGGGAGCAGTACTTC
CDR3 protein: CASSELGAGGREQYF
V gene: TRBV5-4
clone size: NA
D gene: TRBD1
J gene: TRBJ2-7

CDR3 DNA: TGTGCCAGCAGCCAAGATGGGGGGGAGGATCAGCCCCAGCATTTT
CDR3 protein: CASSQDGGEDQPQHF
V gene: TRBV3-1/TRBV3-2
clone size: NA
D gene: NA
J gene: TRBJ1-5

CDR3 DNA: TGTGCCAGCAGCTTGGTTTCGGGCAGGGGCATCGGACCCCTCCACTTT
CDR3 protein: CASSLVSGRGIGPLHF
V gene: TRBV5-4
clone size: NA
D gene: NA
J gene: TRBJ1-6

CDR3 DNA: TGTGCCAGCAGCTTAACGGGATACGCCGAGCAGTACTTC
CDR3 protein: CASSLTGYAEQYF
V gene: TRBV11-2
clone size: NA
D gene: NA
J gene: TRBJ2-7

CDR3 DNA: TGTGCCAGCAGCTCTACAGGGGGGCGCACAGATACGCAGTATTTT
CDR3 protein: CASSSTGGRTDTQYF
V gene: TRBV5-4
clone size: NA
D gene: TRBD1
J gene: TRBJ2-3

CDR3 DNA: TGTGCCAGTCCCGGTGACAATGAGCAGTTCTTC
CDR3 protein: CASPGDNEQFF
V gene: TRBV19
clone size: NA
D gene: NA
J gene: TRBJ2-1

CDR3 DNA: TGTGCCAGCAGTTCTACCGTGACAGGGTCTTCTGGAAACACCATATATTTT
CDR3 protein: CASSSTVTGSSGNTIYF
V gene: TRBV6-2/TRBV6-3
clone size: once
D gene: TRBD1
J gene: TRBJ1-3

CDR3 DNA: TGTGCCTCGTCGAGAGGGCGGGACACTGAAGCTTTCTTT
CDR3 protein: CASSRGRDTEAFF
V gene: TRBV7-3
clone size: NA
D gene: NA
J gene: TRBJ1-1

CDR3 DNA: TGTGCCAGCAGCCAAGTGGAGGGCGGAGGCTACACCTTC
CDR3 protein: CASSQVEGGGYTF
V gene: TRBV4-2
clone size: NA
D gene: NA
J gene: TRBJ1-2

CDR3 DNA: TGTGCCAGCAGTTCAGACAGGAACACTGAAGCTTTCTTT
CDR3 protein: CASSSDRNTEAFF
V gene: TRBV2
clone size: NA
D gene: NA
J gene: TRBJ1-1

CDR3 DNA: TGTGCCAGCAGCGTAGCGGGTTTAGCGGGGGCTTTCTCTGGGGCCAACGTCCTGACTTTC
CDR3 protein: CASSVAGLAGAFSGANVLTF
V gene: TRBV9
clone size: NA
D gene: TRBD2
J gene: TRBJ2-6

CDR3 DNA: TGTGCCAGCAGCTTAAGCCTCTCTGGAAACACCATATATTTT
CDR3 protein: CASSLSLSGNTIYF
V gene: TRBV5-6
clone size: once
D gene: NA
J gene: TRBJ1-3

CDR3 DNA: TGTGCCAGCAGCTTAGGCCGGGATATCGGAGGAAACACCATATATTTT
CDR3 protein: CASSLGRDIGGNTIYF
V gene: TRBV7-9
clone size: NA
D gene: NA
J gene: TRBJ1-3

CDR3 DNA: TGTGCCACCTTCTCGAAGGGCGCCGGGACAGAAGGCTACAATGAGCAGTTCTTC
CDR3 protein: CATFSKGAGTEGYNEQFF
V gene: TRBV28
clone size: NA
D gene: TRBD1
J gene: TRBJ2-1

CDR3 DNA: TGTGCCAGCAGCCAAAGGGAGACCTTTTGGGGTGGCTACACCTTC
CDR3 protein: CASSQRETFWGGYTF
V gene: TRBV3-1/TRBV3-2
clone size: NA
D gene: NA
J gene: TRBJ1-2

CDR3 DNA: TGCGCCAGCAGCTTGTCGACAGGGAACTATGGCTACACCTTC
CDR3 protein: CASSLSTGNYGYTF
V gene: TRBV5-1
clone size: NA
D gene: TRBD1
J gene: TRBJ1-2

CDR3 DNA: TGTGCCAGCAGTTGGGACTCCACAGATACGCAGTATTTT
CDR3 protein: CASSWDSTDTQYF
V gene: TRBV7-2
clone size: NA
D gene: NA
J gene: TRBJ2-3

CDR3 DNA: TGTGCCAGCAGCCCCCCAGGGTCGCGCTCCTACGAGCAGTACTTC
CDR3 protein: CASSPPGSRSYEQYF
V gene: TRBV5-4
clone size: NA
D gene: NA
J gene: TRBJ2-7

CDR3 DNA: TGTGCCAGCAGCCTTGGGCGGGACAGCTTGCTGTACGAGCAGTACTTC
CDR3 protein: CASSLGRDSLLYEQYF
V gene: TRBV4-2
clone size: NA
D gene: NA
J gene: TRBJ2-7

CDR3 DNA: TGTGCCAGCTCACCACAGGGGGCGGAGAATTCACCCCTCCACTTT
CDR3 protein: CASSPQGAENSPLHF
V gene: TRBV18
clone size: NA
D gene: TRBD1
J gene: TRBJ1-6

CDR3 DNA: TGTGCCAGCAGCCCCGTTCCGACAGGGGGGGGGAACTATGGCTACACCTTC
CDR3 protein: CASSPVPTGGGNYGYTF
V gene: TRBV5-4
clone size: NA
D gene: TRBD1
J gene: TRBJ1-2

CDR3 DNA: TGTGCCAGCAGCGGAGGAGCTGGGGGGGGGTCCTACAATGAGCAGTTCTTC
CDR3 protein: CASSGGAGGGSYNEQFF
V gene: TRBV4-2
clone size: few
D gene: TRBD2
J gene: TRBJ2-1

CDR3 DNA: TGTGCCAGTAGTTTAACAGGGACCTACGAGCAGTACTTC
CDR3 protein: CASSLTGTYEQYF
V gene: TRBV19
clone size: once
D gene: NA
J gene: TRBJ2-7

CDR3 DNA: TGTGCCAGCAGCTTGTGGGAGGGGGAAGAGACCCAGTACTTC
CDR3 protein: CASSLWEGEETQYF
V gene: TRBV5-4
clone size: NA
D gene: NA
J gene: TRBJ2-5